The 13 T cell receptor beta chains below were found in one sample sequenced in a study of vaccination and CD4 T cells after COVID-19. The assay that was used to sequence DNA from cultured CD4+ T cells was the Oncomine TCR Beta short-read assay. MiXCR was run by TCRdb on the PCR reads, yielding one entry per CDR3 protein. The profile shows almost 7,500 distinct CDR3 sequences, about 29% of them singletons. These receptors lack a known antigen. Treatment given: approximately nine-day PBMC culture with coronavirus spike peptide pools or control peptides (ViraFEST assay). Investigators obtained the unexposed donor's CD4+ T cells before the COVID-19 pandemic (2011-2018). What was sequenced was CD4+ T cells from blood, cultured in vitro. These receptors came from a human donor in good health.

V gene TRBV6-4 combines with J gene TRBJ2-3, with a tentative D call TRBD1 (7 bases). V shed 0 bases and J shed 1 base, with 11 bases lying between them. This CDR3 is built from 16 residues. In germline, CDR1 is MRHNA, CDR2 SNTAGT. CDR3 bases: TGTGCCAGCAGTGACTCCGGAGGGGGCGGCACAGATACGCAGTATTTT. This encodes CASSDSGGGGTDTQYF.

The V gene is TRBV20-1, the J gene TRBJ2-6; 9 bases agree with TRBD1. With 5 bases clipped from V and 3 bases from J, the junction kept 11 bases outside the gene matches. CDR1 DFQATT and CDR2 SNEGSKA come from the germline V gene (reference sequence). This CDR3 has 17 amino acids. CDR3 bases: TGCAGTGCTCCAAAGGGACAGGGAGGGAGTGGGGCCAACGTCCTGACTTTC. Translation gives CSAPKGQGGSGANVLTF.

This clonotype was observed a few times. V and J are TRBV7-6 and TRBJ1-2; maybe TRBD1 (6 bases). The CDR3 extends over 15 amino acids. CDR1 is SGHVS and CDR2 is FNYEAQ in the germline V gene. V was shortened by 5 bases and J by 2 bases, with 15 bases between the two germline ends. CDR3 sequence: CASSKWEGGNYGYTF. The CDR3 bases are TGTGCCAGCAGCAAATGGGAGGGGGGCAACTATGGCTACACCTTC.

This clonotype was counted between two and nine times. V and J are TRBV6-1 and TRBJ1-2; unclear D gene. The CDR3 spans 11 residues. Trimming took off 3 bases at V and 4 bases at J, with 3 bases between the two ends. The germline CDR1 and CDR2 sequences are MNHNS and SASEGT. The CDR3 nucleotides read TGTGCCAGCAGTGACCCCTATGGCTACACCTTC. Translation gives CASSDPYGYTF.

Here the CDR3 reads CAISESQSQPQHF. The CDR3, as DNA: TGTGCCATCAGTGAGTCCCAGAGTCAGCCCCAGCATTTT. The chain combines TRBV10-3 with TRBJ1-5; no clear D. The ends were cut back, 0 bases at V and 6 bases at J, with 6 bases in the middle. Germline V CDR1 and CDR2: ENHRY, SYGVKD. CDR3 length: 13 residues.

This clonotype has more than one count but fewer than ten. DNA of the CDR3: TGTGCCAGCAGCCGCAGGGGGCATACGCAGTATTTT. This translates into CASSRRGHTQYF. The genes are TRBV12-3 or TRBV12-4 and TRBJ2-3; 8 nucleotides line up with TRBD1. This CDR3 has 12 amino acids. J lost 7 bases, V lost 6 bases, and 3 bases had no gene match.

Comments on this clonotype: Germline is not matched at one junction end, which may reflect a read error. The CDR3 region is CASSKMVLSGYDSPLHF. CDR3 nucleotide sequence: TGTGCCAGCAGTAAAATGGTCCTCAGTGGCTATGATTCACCCCTCCACTTT. This sequence joins TRBV2 and TRBJ1-6, with D uncertain. Germline CDR1 reads SNHLY; CDR2 reads FYNNEI. CDR3 length equals 17 residues. Full variable domain (outside the CDR3, taken from reference TRBV2 and TRBJ1-6): EPEVTQTPSHQVTQMGQEVILRCVPISNHLYFYWYRQILGQKVEFLVSFYNNEISEKSEIFDDQFSVERPDGSNFTLKIRSTKLEDSAMYFCASSKMVLSGYDSPLHFGNGTRLTVT.

In its sample, this clonotype was seen a few times. The V and J genes are TRBV6-4 and TRBJ2-3; the match to TRBD2 covers 9 bases. This CDR3 has 16 amino acids. The trim removed 4 bases at V and 0 bases at J, leaving 5 bases unmatched. CDR1 is MRHNA, CDR2 SNTAGT, per germline. DNA for the CDR3: TGTGCCAGCAGTGCGTTGAGCGGGGGGAGCACAGATACGCAGTATTTT. Translated, it gives CASSALSGGSTDTQYF.

This chain joins TRBV7-9 and TRBJ2-1; TRBD2 is a possible D gene (6 bases). This CDR3 is built from 13 residues. The V gene lost 5 bases and the J gene lost 7 bases, with 12 bases spanning the gap. CDR1 and CDR2 from the germline V gene are SEHNR and FQNEAQ (reference sequence). The CDR3 here is CASSNIGGNEQFF. Here the CDR3 DNA reads TGTGCCAGCAGCAACATTGGGGGGAATGAGCAGTTCTTC. The variable domain in full, with the rest retrieved from reference TRBV7-9 and TRBJ2-1, is DTGVSQNPRHKITKRGQNVTFRCDPISEHNRLYWYRQTLGQGPEFLTYFQNEAQLEKSRLLSDRFSAERPKGSFSTLEIQRTEQGDSAMYLCASSNIGGNEQFFGPGTRLTVL.

V is TRBV10-3 and J is TRBJ2-7; 7 bases align to TRBD1. CDR1 is ENHRY and CDR2 is SYGVKD in the germline V gene. The CDR3 runs 14 residues. V shed 6 bases and J 6 bases; nucleotides not matched to a gene: 11. CDR3 amino acids: CAIRDGLGGSEQYF. For the CDR3, the DNA is TGTGCCATCAGAGACGGATTAGGGGGCTCCGAGCAGTACTTC.

In this sample, this clonotype is medium-sized (0.01 to 0.1%). The J gene is TRBJ2-2, the V gene TRBV15; D remains ambiguous. CDR3 length: 16 residues. Germline V gene sequence: CDR1 LNHNV, CDR2 YYDKDF (reference sequence). The V gene lost 5 bases and the J gene lost 6 bases, with 19 bases spanning the gap. DNA for the CDR3: TGTGCCACCAGCGTATCCCAGCGCCCCCTCCCCGGGGAGCTGTTTTTT. Residues: CATSVSQRPLPGELFF.

The chain couples TRBV12-3 or TRBV12-4 to TRBJ1-5; D possibly corresponds to TRBD1 (5 bases). Trimming left V 4 bases short and J 3 bases short, with 10 bases between. The CDR3 has 14 residues. The DNA of the CDR3 is TGTGCCAGCAGTTCCAGGGTATCCAATCAGCCCCAGCATTTT. Translation gives CASSSRVSNQPQHF.

This clonotype was seen a few times. V gene TRBV7-6 combines with J gene TRBJ2-2, with D possibly matching TRBD1 (5 bases). From germline, CDR1 is SGHVS and CDR2 FNYEAQ. The germline V and J ends were trimmed by 2 bases and 5 bases, with 12 bases remaining between them. The CDR3 spans 15 residues. CDR3 sequence (DNA): TGTGCCAGCAGCTTATCCCAGGGTTTAACCGGGGAGCTGTTTTTT. It yields the protein CASSLSQGLTGELFF.